This TCR beta chain comes out of a study of PD-1 blockade in mismatch repair-deficient tumors. At the level of the study: Enrolled about 2013-2017, patients had progressing, pretreated mismatch repair-deficient cancers of about a dozen types.

The CDR3 is made up of 14 amino acids. CDR1 and CDR2 (germline): MNHEY, SVGAGI. The V end was cut by 5 bases, the J end by 8 bases, with 16 bases between. The method was immunoSEQ multiplex PCR; TCRdb's version includes in-frame clones alone and lacks a portion of them. The table lists about 34,000 clones, approximately 84% of them singletons. The chain joins TRBV6-5 to TRBJ2-1, with D perhaps matching TRBD1 (6 bases). This receptor was taken from an adult with mismatch repair-deficient cancer. The material was PBMCs, obtained 6 to 7 weeks after starting pembrolizumab. The CDR3 sequence: CASSLQAAGDEQFF. The DNA of the CDR3 is TGTGCCAGCAGTCTGCAGGCCGCAGGGGATGAGCAGTTCTTC.